Given below is one T cell receptor (beta chain) in context. Per the study methods: Reference gene primers were amplified, and this amplification served to estimate nucleated cell counts. Libraries were prepared by immunoSEQ multiplex PCR; TCRdb keeps only in-frame clonotypes and omits some of them. For V, J and clone size, that table is used; D and trimming come from the DNA. This table holds just under 150,000 clones, around 84% found once. These data come from a study of blood T cell repertoires in COVID-19. As for the study in general: In each case, the material was cDNA or gDNA derived from T cells, B-cell-depleted T cells, or PBMCs.

With 4 bases clipped from V and 5 bases from J, the junction kept 10 bases outside the gene matches. CDR3 length: 15 amino acids. Germline values: CDR1 MDHEN, CDR2 SYDVKM. Sequencing input: peripheral blood. The sequence came from a human donor with acute or convalescent COVID-19. The donor label of this sample is uncertain. The V and J genes are TRBV28 and TRBJ2-7; 8 nucleotides match TRBD2. The CDR3 spells CASSSPPGGADEQYF. The CDR3, as DNA: TGTGCCAGCAGTTCTCCCCCCGGGGGGGCAGACGAGCAGTACTTC.